The clone carrying this TCR beta chain was detected many times. Its antigen is as yet unknown. The data stem from a study of human T cells and chemical hapten exposure. Study at large: The patch tests put 0.01% DPC on the skin of the upper back and were read 6 days later.

The time point is: patch test 2, 6 weeks after DPC sensitization. Treatment meaning: therapeutic diphenylcyclopropenone sensitization with weekly scalp DPC. The CDR3 covers 14 residues. V was shortened by 5 bases and J by 1 base, with 10 bases between the two germline ends. Germline CDR1 reads SNHLY; CDR2 reads FYNNEI. One entry per CDR3 protein, called by TCRdb with MiXCR from the RACE reads. The data hold 70,000 to 90,000 distinct CDR3 sequences, with around 9.3% observed a single time. Study outcomes and limitations: Unchanged with DPC sensitization were TCRs above 1 in 1000 frequency.

Sequencing was performed on whole blood, taken in connection with sensitization to the hapten diphenylcyclopropenone (DPC). The chain links TRBV2 to TRBJ2-3, with D perhaps matching TRBD1 or TRBD2 (5 bases each). The clonotype was recovered from a woman aged 50 to 60 with alopecia areata. Some clones in this sample may be carry-over from other donors' samples. CDR3 bases: TGTGCCAGCAGTAAGGGACCGCGCACAGATACGCAGTATTTT. Translating it yields CASSKGPRTDTQYF.